The source of this T cell receptor beta chain is a study of blood T cell repertoires in COVID-19. This clone has more than one count but fewer than ten. Libraries were prepared by immunoSEQ multiplex PCR; TCRdb keeps only in-frame clonotypes and omits some of them. The data show roughly 110,000 clones, 81% seen once. The CDR3 extends over 13 amino acids. V was trimmed by 7 bases and J by 6 bases, leaving 10 bases between them. Germline V CDR1 and CDR2: MDHEN, SYDVKM. This clonotype originated in a man aged 45-65 years with acute or convalescent COVID-19. Sequencing was carried out using peripheral blood. The chain joins TRBV28 to TRBJ1-6; D uncertain. CDR3 in amino acids: CASTLSGNSPLHF. The DNA of the CDR3 is TGTGCCAGCACCCTTAGTGGTAATTCACCCCTCCACTTT.